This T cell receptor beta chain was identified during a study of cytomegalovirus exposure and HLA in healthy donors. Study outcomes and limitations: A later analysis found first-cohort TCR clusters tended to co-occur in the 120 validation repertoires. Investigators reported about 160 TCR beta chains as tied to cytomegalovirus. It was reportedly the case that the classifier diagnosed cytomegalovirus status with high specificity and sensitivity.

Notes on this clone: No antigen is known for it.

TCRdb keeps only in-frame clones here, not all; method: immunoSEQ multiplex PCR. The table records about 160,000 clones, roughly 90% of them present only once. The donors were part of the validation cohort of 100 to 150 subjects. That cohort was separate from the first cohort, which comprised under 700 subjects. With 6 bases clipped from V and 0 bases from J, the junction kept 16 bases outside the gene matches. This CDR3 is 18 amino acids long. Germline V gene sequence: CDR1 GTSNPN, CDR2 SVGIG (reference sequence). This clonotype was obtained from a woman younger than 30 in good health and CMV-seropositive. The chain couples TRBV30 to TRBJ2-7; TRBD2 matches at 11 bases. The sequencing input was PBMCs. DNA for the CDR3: TGTGCCTGCCACTCCCTGGGGACTAGCGGCCGGAGCTCCTACGAGCAGTACTTC. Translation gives CACHSLGTSGRSSYEQYF.